The 10 T cell receptor beta chains reported below all come from one sample, sequenced in a study of blood T cell repertoires in COVID-19. TCRdb keeps only in-frame clones here, not all; method: immunoSEQ multiplex PCR. Here the sample spans 250,000 to 350,000 clones, approximately 90% being singletons. The sequenced material came from peripheral blood. The receptors were gathered from a man aged 25 to 40 with acute or convalescent COVID-19.

This rearrangement joins TRBV6-2 or TRBV6-3 to TRBJ2-6; a weak D match, TRBD1 (5 bases). Germline V gives CDR1 MNHEY, CDR2 SVGEGT. V was cut by 2 bases and J by 1 base, with 12 bases left in between. The CDR3 runs to 17 residues. CDR3 sequence reads: CASSYPQGRSGANVLTF. CDR3 coding DNA: TGTGCCAGCAGTTACCCCCAGGGAAGGTCTGGGGCCAACGTCCTGACTTTC.

This clone was seen only once. The rearrangement joins TRBV7-9 to TRBJ1-2; no firm D call. CDR1 is SEHNR, CDR2 FQNEAQ, per germline (reference sequence). There are 18 residues in the CDR3. V was clipped by 2 bases and J by 2 bases, with 21 bases between them. The CDR3: CASSLKALEVVGNYGYTF. CDR3 DNA: TGTGCCAGCAGCTTAAAGGCTCTGGAGGTGGTTGGGAACTATGGCTACACCTTC.

This chain joins TRBV11-2 and TRBJ1-3; D possibly corresponds to TRBD1 (6 bases). Germline V CDR1 and CDR2: SGHAT, FQNNGV. Deletions cut 10 bases from V and 4 bases from J, with 11 bases between. This CDR3 is 12 amino acids long. CDR3 region: CATSGAGNTIYF. The DNA of the CDR3 is TGTGCCACCTCAGGGGCCGGAAACACCATATATTTT.

The rearrangement joins TRBV5-1 to TRBJ2-1; TRBD2 agrees at 16 bases. The CDR3 is 16 residues long. Germline V gene lookup returns CDR1 SGHRS and CDR2 YFSETQ. V lost 3 bases, J lost 8 bases, and 5 bases stayed unmatched. CDR3 region: CASSSGTSGRGHEQFF. Written as DNA, the CDR3 is TGCGCCAGCAGCTCCGGGACTAGCGGGAGGGGGCATGAGCAGTTCTTC.

The genes are TRBV11-2 and TRBJ1-4; 9 nucleotides line up with TRBD1. Looked up from germline, CDR1 is SGHAT and CDR2 is FQNNGV. This CDR3 contains 18 residues. With 2 bases clipped from V and 7 bases from J, the junction kept 14 bases outside the gene matches. The CDR3 bases are TGTGCCAGCAGCTTACTTTTATCCGGGACAGGGATTTCTGAAAAACTGTTTTTT. Protein product: CASSLLLSGTGISEKLFF.

Notes on this clone: Within the sample, other DNA sequences also encode this same CDR3. This chain links TRBV5-1 with TRBJ2-5; TRBD1 might be the D (5 bases). The CDR3 consists of 14 residues. CDR1 and CDR2 (germline): SGHRS, YFSETQ. The V gene lost 1 base and the J gene lost 4 bases, with 11 bases spanning the gap. The CDR3 DNA sequence: TGCGCCAGCAGCTTGACGTCCACAGGAGAGACCCAGTACTTC. This translates into CASSLTSTGETQYF.

The chain recombines TRBV30 with TRBJ1-4; D unresolved. V was trimmed by 3 bases and J by 0 bases, leaving 11 bases between them. Per the germline V gene, CDR1 is GTSNPN and CDR2 is SVGIG (reference sequence). The CDR3 is made up of 15 amino acids. CDR3 residues: CAWSSRGATNEKLFF. CDR3 sequence (DNA): TGTGCCTGGAGCTCCCGAGGAGCAACTAATGAAAAACTGTTTTTT. Supplemented by reference TRBV30 and TRBJ1-4, the full variable domain reads SQTIHQWPATLVQPVGSPLSLECTVEGTSNPNLYWYRQAAGRGLQLLFYSVGIGQISSEVPQNLSASRPQDRQFILSSKKLLLSDSGFYLCAWSSRGATNEKLFFGSGTQLSVL.

The chain carries TRBV13 and TRBJ2-1; 13 nucleotides match TRBD2. From germline, CDR1 is PRHDT and CDR2 FYEKMQ (reference sequence). V was pared by 3 bases and J by 6 bases, with 2 bases of the junction left unmatched. This CDR3 comprises 15 residues. Here the CDR3 reads CASSLGLAGPNEQFF. CDR3 DNA sequence: TGTGCCAGCAGCTTGGGACTAGCGGGGCCCAATGAGCAGTTCTTC. The full variable domain, in which reference TRBV13 and TRBJ2-1 provide the parts outside the CDR3, is AAGVIQSPRHLIKEKRETATLKCYPIPRHDTVYWYQQGPGQDPQFLISFYEKMQSDKGSIPDRFSAQQFSDYHSELNMSSLELGDSALYFCASSLGLAGPNEQFFGPGTRLTVL.

The chain uses TRBV27 and TRBJ2-7, with 7 bases that match TRBD2. The CDR3 contains 13 residues. Unmatched junction bases numbered 5, after V lost 7 bases and J lost 2 bases. Germline V gene lookup returns CDR1 MNHEY and CDR2 SMNVEV (reference sequence). The CDR3 DNA reads TGTGCCAGCAAGGCTAGCGGTACCTACGAGCAGTACTTC. Amino acids: CASKASGTYEQYF.

The CDR3 here is CASSQGAGYNEQFF. The CDR3 nucleotides read TGTGCCAGCAGCCAAGGAGCGGGATACAATGAGCAGTTCTTC. V and J are TRBV3-1 (or the pseudogene TRBV3-2) and TRBJ2-1; 7 nucleotides align to TRBD2. V lost 1 base and J lost 4; bases outside the gene matches: 1. Germline-derived CDR1 and CDR2 are LGHDT and YNNKEL (reference sequence). The CDR3 totals 14 residues.